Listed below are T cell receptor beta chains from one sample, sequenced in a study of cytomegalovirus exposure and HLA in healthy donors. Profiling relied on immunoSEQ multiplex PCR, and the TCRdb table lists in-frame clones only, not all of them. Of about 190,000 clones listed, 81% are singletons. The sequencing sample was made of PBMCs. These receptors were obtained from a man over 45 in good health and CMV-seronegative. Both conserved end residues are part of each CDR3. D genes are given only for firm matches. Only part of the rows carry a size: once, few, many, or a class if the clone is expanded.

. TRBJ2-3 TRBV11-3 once CASSPGADTQYF TGTGCCAGCAGCCCAGGGGCAGATACGCAGTATTTT
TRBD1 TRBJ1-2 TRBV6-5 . CAITDRVDYGYTF TGTGCCATCACGGACAGGGTAGACTATGGCTACACCTTC
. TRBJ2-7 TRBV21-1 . CASSKDRPSSYEQYF TGTGCCAGCAGCAAAGACAGGCCAAGCTCCTACGAGCAGTACTTC
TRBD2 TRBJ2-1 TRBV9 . CASALAGVNSYNEQFF TGTGCCAGCGCGTTAGCGGGGGTAAACTCCTACAATGAGCAGTTCTTC
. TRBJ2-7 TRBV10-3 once CAISEFQGYEQYF TGTGCCATCAGTGAGTTCCAGGGCTACGAGCAGTACTTC
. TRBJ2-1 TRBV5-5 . CASRPFGDPYNEQFF TGTGCCAGCAGACCCTTCGGGGATCCGTACAATGAGCAGTTCTTC
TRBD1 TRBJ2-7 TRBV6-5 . CASSYSYRGAGEQYF TGTGCCAGCAGTTACTCCTACAGGGGGGCCGGCGAGCAGTACTTC
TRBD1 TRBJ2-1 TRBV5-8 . CAGSPDRGPGDEQFF TGTGCCGGCTCCCCAGACAGGGGGCCCGGAGATGAGCAGTTCTTC
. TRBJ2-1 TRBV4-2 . CASSQDSGRNEQFF TGTGCCAGCAGCCAAGATTCGGGGAGGAATGAGCAGTTCTTC
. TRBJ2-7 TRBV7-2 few CASSPQVTYEQYF TGTGCCAGCAGCCCTCAGGTCACCTACGAGCAGTACTTC
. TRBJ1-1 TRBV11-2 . CASSLAWNTEAFF TGTGCCAGCAGCTTAGCATGGAACACTGAAGCTTTCTTT
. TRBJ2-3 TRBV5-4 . CASSLESADTQYF TGTGCCAGCAGCTTGGAGTCGGCAGATACGCAGTATTTT
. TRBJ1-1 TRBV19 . CASRPGDTEAFF TGTGCCAGTAGGCCAGGGGACACTGAAGCTTTCTTT